The 13 T cell receptor beta chains below all came from one sample that was sequenced in a study of a mutant IDH1 vaccine in newly diagnosed glioma. What these receptors recognize is not known. TCRdb keeps only in-frame clones here, not all; method: immunoSEQ multiplex PCR. The data show tens of thousands of clones, roughly 84% seen once. Time point specified: week 35, safety follow-up. Mutant IDH1 20-mer peptide, at 300 ug, made up each vaccine dose, with topical imiquimod. Here the sequenced sample was PBMCs, taken from a glioma patient whose treatment included an IDH1 peptide vaccine. The source of these receptors is a woman aged 18-29 years with glioma.

The chain employs TRBV7-9 and TRBJ2-4; D is ambiguous. CDR3 size: 18 residues. CDR1 and CDR2 (germline): SEHNR, FQNEAQ (reference sequence). V lost 4 bases to trimming and J lost 6 bases, with 25 bases between them. This chain's CDR3 is CASSSSSGFSETPNIQYF. CDR3 DNA sequence: TGTGCCAGCAGCTCAAGTTCCGGGTTTTCGGAAACTCCAAACATTCAGTACTTC.

The chain recombines TRBV13 with TRBJ2-2; possibly TRBD1 for D (6 bases). V shed 1 base and J shed 1 base, with 10 bases lying between them. CDR3 length: 16 residues. CDR1 is PRHDT and CDR2 is FYEKMQ in the germline V gene (reference sequence). CDR3 loop: CASSLVGRGNTGELFF. Here the CDR3 DNA reads TGTGCCAGCAGCTTAGTTGGCAGGGGGAACACCGGGGAGCTGTTTTTT.

The gene calls are TRBV7-9 and TRBJ1-2, with unresolved D. The CDR3 loop spans 15 amino acids. Trimming removed 3 bases at V and 4 bases at J, with 15 bases between. Per the germline V gene, CDR1 is SEHNR and CDR2 is FQNEAQ (reference sequence). The CDR3 DNA reads TGTGCCAGCAGCTTGACCGGGTCCCAAGGCTATGGCTACACCTTC. Translation gives CASSLTGSQGYGYTF.

The rearrangement links TRBV9 to TRBJ1-4; unclear D gene. In germline, CDR1 is SGDLS, CDR2 YYNGEE. The CDR3 runs to 15 residues. The ends were cut back, 3 bases at V and 3 bases at J, with 12 bases in the middle. In DNA, the CDR3 is TGTGCCAGCAGCGAGCGGGCCATCGCTAATGAAAAACTGTTTTTT. Translation: CASSERAIANEKLFF.

The V gene is TRBV23-1, the J gene TRBJ1-5, with TRBD1 as a possible D gene (6 bases). TRBV23-1 is sorted into the ORF group, with uncertain function. The V end lost 9 bases, the J end lost 0 bases, and 18 bases lay between the germline ends. This CDR3 is built from 16 residues. For the CDR3, the DNA is TGCGCCAGAGATCGCTTGACAGGTTATAGCAATCAGCCCCAGCATTTT. Protein sequence: CARDRLTGYSNQPQHF.

The V call is TRBV2, the J call TRBJ2-2, with D unresolved. V was shortened by 4 bases and J by 4 bases, with 10 bases between the two germline ends. Germline CDR1 reads SNHLY; CDR2 reads FYNNEI. The CDR3 sequence is 14 residues long. The CDR3 region is CASSGEVATGELFF. The CDR3 region has the DNA TGTGCCAGCAGTGGGGAAGTCGCCACCGGGGAGCTGTTTTTT.

J is TRBJ2-1 and V is TRBV5-7, with D possibly matching TRBD2 (6 bases). TRBV5-7 is recorded as an ORF, its role being uncertain. This CDR3 has 17 amino acids. The V and J ends lost 3 bases and 3 bases respectively, with 19 bases between them. DNA of the CDR3: TGTGCCAGCAGCTCCCCTCCCCTAGCGACCTGCTACAATGAGCAGTTCTTC. Its translation is CASSSPPLATCYNEQFF.

The chain carries TRBV4-2 and TRBJ1-2, with D tentatively TRBD1 (6 bases). Trimming cost V 6 bases and J 8 bases, with 13 bases left between them. The V gene's germline CDR1 is LGHNA and CDR2 YNFKEQ. The CDR3 extends over 12 amino acids. DNA for the CDR3: TGTGCCAGCAGTCAGGGGACTCAAGGCTACACCTTC. Its translation is CASSQGTQGYTF.

The chain uses TRBV19 and TRBJ1-5; 8 bases line up with TRBD1. The CDR3 extends over 15 amino acids. J lost 7 bases, V lost 1 base, and 6 bases had no gene match. The V gene's germline CDR1 is LNHDA and CDR2 SQIVND (reference sequence). For the CDR3, the DNA is TGTGCCAGTAGTATAGGGACAGGGCCCAGCCAGCCCCAGCATTTT. It specifies CASSIGTGPSQPQHF.

This clone was observed once. This chain connects TRBV19 to TRBJ1-4; TRBD1 matches 9 bases. This CDR3 comprises 16 residues. Looked up from germline, CDR1 is LNHDA and CDR2 is SQIVND (reference sequence). Germline trimming cut 1 base from V and 5 bases from J; bases unmatched to any gene: 5. The CDR3 sequence is CASSIAGTGLNEKLFF. DNA of the CDR3: TGTGCCAGTAGTATAGCCGGGACAGGGTTGAATGAAAAACTGTTTTTT.

The V gene is TRBV9, the J gene TRBJ2-5; 7 nucleotides align to TRBD1. The CDR3 is 15 amino acids. Trimming took 3 bases from V and 2 from J; bases not matched to a gene: 7. Germline V gene data show CDR1 as SGDLS and CDR2 as YYNGEE. In nucleotides, the CDR3 is TGTGCCAGCAGCGCCCGACAGGGCGGGCAAGAGACCCAGTACTTC. Protein sequence: CASSARQGGQETQYF. Full variable domain (rest looked up from reference TRBV9 and TRBJ2-5): DSGVTQTPKHLITATGQRVTLRCSPRSGDLSVYWYQQSLDQGLQFLIQYYNGEERAKGNILERFSAQQFPDLHSELNLSSLELGDSALYFCASSARQGGQETQYFGPGTRLLVL.

The chain combines TRBV5-1 with TRBJ2-7; tentatively, D is TRBD1 (6 bases). Germline loops: CDR1 SGHRS, CDR2 YFSETQ. This CDR3 comprises 14 residues. Trimming took off 0 bases at V and 7 bases at J, with 14 bases between the two ends. The DNA of the CDR3 is TGCGCCAGCAGCTTGGAACCGAACAGGGTTGAGCAGTACTTC. This sequence encodes CASSLEPNRVEQYF.

The genes are TRBV14 and TRBJ2-3; D not certain. The germline gives CDR1 SGHDN, CDR2 FVKESK. The CDR3 contains 15 residues. The V and J ends lost 1 base and 0 bases respectively, with 8 bases between them. The CDR3 region has the DNA TGTGCCAGCAGCCAAGGGGTTTCTAGCACAGATACGCAGTATTTT. Translated, it gives CASSQGVSSTDTQYF.